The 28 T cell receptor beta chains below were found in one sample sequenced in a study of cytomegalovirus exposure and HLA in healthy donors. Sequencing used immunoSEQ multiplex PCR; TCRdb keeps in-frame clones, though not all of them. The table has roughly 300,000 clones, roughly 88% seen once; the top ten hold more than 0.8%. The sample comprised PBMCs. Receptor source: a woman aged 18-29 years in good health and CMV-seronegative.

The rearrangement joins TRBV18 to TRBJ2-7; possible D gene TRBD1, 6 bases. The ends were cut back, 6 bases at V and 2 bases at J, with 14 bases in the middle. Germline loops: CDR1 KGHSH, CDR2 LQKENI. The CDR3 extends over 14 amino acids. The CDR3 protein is CASSREDRAYEQYF. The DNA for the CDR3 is TGTGCCAGCTCCCGAGAGGACAGAGCCTACGAGCAGTACTTC. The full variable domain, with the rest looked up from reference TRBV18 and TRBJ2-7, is NAGVMQNPRHLVRRRGQEARLRCSPMKGHSHVYWYRQLPEEGLKFMVYLQKENIIDESGMPKERFSAEFPKEGPSILRIQQVVRGDSAAYFCASSREDRAYEQYFGPGTRLTVT.

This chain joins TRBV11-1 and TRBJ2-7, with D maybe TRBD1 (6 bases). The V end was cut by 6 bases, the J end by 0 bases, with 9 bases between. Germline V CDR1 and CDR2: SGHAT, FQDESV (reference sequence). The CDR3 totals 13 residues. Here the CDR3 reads CASRPTGSYEQYF. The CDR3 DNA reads TGTGCCAGCAGACCGACAGGCTCCTACGAGCAGTACTTC.

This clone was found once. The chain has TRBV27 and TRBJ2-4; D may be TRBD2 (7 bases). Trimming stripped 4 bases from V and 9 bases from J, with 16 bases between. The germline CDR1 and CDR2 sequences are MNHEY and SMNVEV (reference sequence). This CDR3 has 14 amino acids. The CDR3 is CASSSPGEGGIQYF. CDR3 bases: TGTGCCAGCAGTTCTCCAGGGGAGGGGGGCATTCAGTACTTC.

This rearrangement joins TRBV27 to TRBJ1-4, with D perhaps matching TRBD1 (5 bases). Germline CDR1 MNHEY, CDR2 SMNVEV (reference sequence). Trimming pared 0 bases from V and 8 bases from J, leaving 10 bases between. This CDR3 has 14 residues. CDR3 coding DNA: TGTGCCAGCAGTTTATCAGGGGTCGGGGAAAAACTGTTTTTT. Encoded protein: CASSLSGVGEKLFF. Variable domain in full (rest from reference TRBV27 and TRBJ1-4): EAQVTQNPRYLITVTGKKLTVTCSQNMNHEYMSWYRQDPGLGLRQIYYSMNVEVTDKGDVPEGYKVSRKEKRNFPLILESPSPNQTSLYFCASSLSGVGEKLFFGSGTQLSVL.

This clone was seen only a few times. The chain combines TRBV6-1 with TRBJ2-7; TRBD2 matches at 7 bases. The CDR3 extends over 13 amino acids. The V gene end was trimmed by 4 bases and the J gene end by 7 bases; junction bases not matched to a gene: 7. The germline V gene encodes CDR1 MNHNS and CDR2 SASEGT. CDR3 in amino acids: CASSVGRQGEQYF. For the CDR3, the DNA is TGTGCCAGCAGTGTCGGGAGGCAGGGAGAGCAGTACTTC.

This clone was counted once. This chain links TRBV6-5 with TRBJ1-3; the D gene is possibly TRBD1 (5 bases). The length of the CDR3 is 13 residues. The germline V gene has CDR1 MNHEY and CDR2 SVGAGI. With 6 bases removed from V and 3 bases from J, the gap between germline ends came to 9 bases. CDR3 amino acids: CASSRGNGNTIYF. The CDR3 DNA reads TGTGCCAGCAGCCGGGGGAATGGAAACACCATATATTTT.

The CDR3 here is CASSSLSGAGANVLTF. The CDR3 nucleotides are TGTGCCAGCAGCTCCCTATCGGGGGCTGGGGCCAACGTCCTGACTTTC. The chain couples TRBV5-4 to TRBJ2-6; tentatively, D is TRBD2 (6 bases). This CDR3 region has 16 residues. The V and J ends lost 3 bases and 2 bases respectively, with 12 bases between them. Per the germline V gene, CDR1 is SGHNT and CDR2 is YYREEE (reference sequence).

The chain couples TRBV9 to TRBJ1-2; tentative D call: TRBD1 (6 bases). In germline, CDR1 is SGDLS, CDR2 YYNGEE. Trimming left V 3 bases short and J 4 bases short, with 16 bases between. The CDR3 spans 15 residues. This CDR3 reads CASSAPVGAGYGYTF. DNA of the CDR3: TGTGCCAGCAGCGCCCCAGTGGGGGCAGGCTATGGCTACACCTTC.

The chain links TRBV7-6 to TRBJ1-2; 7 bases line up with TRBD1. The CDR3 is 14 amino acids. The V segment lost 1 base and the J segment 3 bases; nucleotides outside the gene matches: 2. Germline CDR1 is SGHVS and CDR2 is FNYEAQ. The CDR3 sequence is CASSLETGDYGYTF. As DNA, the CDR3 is TGTGCCAGCAGCTTAGAAACAGGGGACTATGGCTACACCTTC.

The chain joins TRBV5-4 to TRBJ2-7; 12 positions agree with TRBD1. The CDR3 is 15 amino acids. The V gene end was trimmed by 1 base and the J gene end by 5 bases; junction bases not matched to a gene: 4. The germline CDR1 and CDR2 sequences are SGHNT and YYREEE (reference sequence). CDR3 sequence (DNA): TGTGCCAGCAGCTTGAGGGGGACAGGGGGCAACGAGCAGTACTTC. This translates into CASSLRGTGGNEQYF.

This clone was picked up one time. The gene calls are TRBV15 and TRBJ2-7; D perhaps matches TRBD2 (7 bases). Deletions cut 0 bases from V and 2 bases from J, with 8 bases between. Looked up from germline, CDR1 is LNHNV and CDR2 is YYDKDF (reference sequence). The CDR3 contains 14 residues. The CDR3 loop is CATSRDGGPYEQYF. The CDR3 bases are TGTGCCACCAGCAGAGACGGGGGGCCCTACGAGCAGTACTTC. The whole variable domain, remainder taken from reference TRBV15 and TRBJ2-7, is DAMVIQNPRYQVTQFGKPVTLSCSQTLNHNVMYWYQQKSSQAPKLLFHYYDKDFNNEADTPDNFQSRRPNTSFCFLDIRSPGLGDTAMYLCATSRDGGPYEQYFGPGTRLTVT.

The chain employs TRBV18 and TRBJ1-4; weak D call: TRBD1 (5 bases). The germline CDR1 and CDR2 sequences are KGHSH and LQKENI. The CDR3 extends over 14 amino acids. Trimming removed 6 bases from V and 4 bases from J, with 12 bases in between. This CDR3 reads CASSTGSGNEKLFF. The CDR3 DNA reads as TGTGCCAGCTCTACAGGTTCGGGTAATGAAAAACTGTTTTTT. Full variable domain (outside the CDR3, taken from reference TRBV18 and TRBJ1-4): NAGVMQNPRHLVRRRGQEARLRCSPMKGHSHVYWYRQLPEEGLKFMVYLQKENIIDESGMPKERFSAEFPKEGPSILRIQQVVRGDSAAYFCASSTGSGNEKLFFGSGTQLSVL.

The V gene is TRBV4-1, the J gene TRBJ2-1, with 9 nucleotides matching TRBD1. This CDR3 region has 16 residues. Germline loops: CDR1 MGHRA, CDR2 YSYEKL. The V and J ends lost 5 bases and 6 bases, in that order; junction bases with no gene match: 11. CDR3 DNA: TGCGCCAGCAGCAAGACCGGGACAGGGCGTCTCAATGAGCAGTTCTTC. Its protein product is CASSKTGTGRLNEQFF.

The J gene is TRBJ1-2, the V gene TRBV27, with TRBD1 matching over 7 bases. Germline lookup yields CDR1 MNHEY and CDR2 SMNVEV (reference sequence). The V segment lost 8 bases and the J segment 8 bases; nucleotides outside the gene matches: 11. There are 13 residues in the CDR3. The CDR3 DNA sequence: TGTGCCAGCGCTCGGCAGGGGGGTGGCGGCTACACCTTC. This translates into CASARQGGGGYTF.

The CDR3 reads CASSHRQDATNEKLFF. CDR3 DNA sequence: TGTGCCAGCAGTCATCGACAGGATGCAACTAATGAAAAACTGTTTTTT. The rearrangement joins TRBV27 to TRBJ1-4; D perhaps matches TRBD1 (6 bases). V was shortened by 5 bases and J by 0 bases, with 13 bases between the two germline ends. The germline V gene has CDR1 MNHEY and CDR2 SMNVEV (reference sequence). The CDR3 length is 16 residues.

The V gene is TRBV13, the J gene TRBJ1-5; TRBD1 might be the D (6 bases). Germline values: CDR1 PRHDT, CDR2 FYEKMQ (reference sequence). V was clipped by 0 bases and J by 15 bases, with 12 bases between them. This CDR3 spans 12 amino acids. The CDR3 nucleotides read TGTGCCAGCAGCTTAGGCCGGGGCAGGGGGCATTTT. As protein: CASSLGRGRGHF.

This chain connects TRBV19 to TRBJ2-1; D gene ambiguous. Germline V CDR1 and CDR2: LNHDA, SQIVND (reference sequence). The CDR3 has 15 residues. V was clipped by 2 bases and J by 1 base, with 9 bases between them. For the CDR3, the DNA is TGTGCCAGTAGTATAAACGAGGTATCCTACAATGAGCAGTTCTTC. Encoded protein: CASSINEVSYNEQFF. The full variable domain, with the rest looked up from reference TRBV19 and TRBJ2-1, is DGGITQSPKYLFRKEGQNVTLSCEQNLNHDAMYWYRQDPGQGLRLIYYSQIVNDFQKGDIAEGYSVSREKKESFPLTVTSAQKNPTAFYLCASSINEVSYNEQFFGPGTRLTVL.

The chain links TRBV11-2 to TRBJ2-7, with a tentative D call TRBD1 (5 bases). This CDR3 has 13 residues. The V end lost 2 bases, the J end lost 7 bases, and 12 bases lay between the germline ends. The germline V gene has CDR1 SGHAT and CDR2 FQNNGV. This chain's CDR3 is CASSLRGANEQYF. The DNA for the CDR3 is TGTGCCAGCAGCTTAAGGGGTGCTAATGAGCAGTACTTC. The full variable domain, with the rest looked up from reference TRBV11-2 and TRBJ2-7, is EAGVAQSPRYKIIEKRQSVAFWCNPISGHATLYWYQQILGQGPKLLIQFQNNGVVDDSQLPKDRFSAERLKGVDSTLKIQPAKLEDSAVYLCASSLRGANEQYFGPGTRLTVT.

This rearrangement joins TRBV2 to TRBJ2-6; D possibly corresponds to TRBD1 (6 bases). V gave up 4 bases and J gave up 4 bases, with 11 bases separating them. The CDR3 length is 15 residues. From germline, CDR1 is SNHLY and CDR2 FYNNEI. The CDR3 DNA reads TGTGCCAGCAGTGGGGACACCGCGGGGGCCAACGTCCTGACTTTC. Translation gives CASSGDTAGANVLTF.

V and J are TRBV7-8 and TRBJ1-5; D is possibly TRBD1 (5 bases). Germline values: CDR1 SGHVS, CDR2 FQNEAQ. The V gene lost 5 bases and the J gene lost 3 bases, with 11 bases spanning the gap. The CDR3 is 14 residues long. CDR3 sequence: CASSGGGTNQPQHF. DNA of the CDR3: TGTGCCAGCAGCGGGGGGGGTACCAATCAGCCCCAGCATTTT.

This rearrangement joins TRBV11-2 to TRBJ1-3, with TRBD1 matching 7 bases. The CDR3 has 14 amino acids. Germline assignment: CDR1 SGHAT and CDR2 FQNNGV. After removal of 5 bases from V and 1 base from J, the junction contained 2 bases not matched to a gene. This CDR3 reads CASSPTGSGNTIYF. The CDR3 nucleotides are TGTGCCAGCAGCCCGACAGGGTCTGGAAACACCATATATTTT.

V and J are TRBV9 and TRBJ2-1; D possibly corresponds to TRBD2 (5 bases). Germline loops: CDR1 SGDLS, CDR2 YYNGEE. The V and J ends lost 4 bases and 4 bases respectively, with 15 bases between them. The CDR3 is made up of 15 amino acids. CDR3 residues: CASSTASLPYNEQFF. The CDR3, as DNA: TGTGCCAGCAGCACCGCTAGCCTCCCGTACAATGAGCAGTTCTTC.

The CDR3 DNA sequence: TGTGCCAGCAGCCTACCTACAGGGGGCACTGAAGCTTTCTTT. This translates into CASSLPTGGTEAFF. The chain links TRBV28 to TRBJ1-1, with 8 bases fitting TRBD1. Germline-derived CDR1 and CDR2 are MDHEN and SYDVKM. The CDR3 runs to 14 residues. With V trimmed by 6 bases and J by 4 bases, 7 bases remained unmatched.

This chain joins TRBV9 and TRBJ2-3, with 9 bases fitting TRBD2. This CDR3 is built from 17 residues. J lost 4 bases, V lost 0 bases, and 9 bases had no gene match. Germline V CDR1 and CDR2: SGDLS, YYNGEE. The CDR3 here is CASSVGVGSGSSDTQYF. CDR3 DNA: TGTGCCAGCAGCGTAGGCGTGGGTAGCGGGAGCTCAGATACGCAGTATTTT.

DNA of the CDR3: TGTGCCAGCAGCTTAGGACAGGGAGAAGCTTTCTTT. Protein product: CASSLGQGEAFF. The chain combines TRBV11-3 with TRBJ1-1; 7 bases map to TRBD1. This CDR3 region has 12 residues. The V gene's germline CDR1 is SGHNT and CDR2 YENEEA. Losses at the gene ends were 1 base for V and 8 bases for J; bases not matched to a gene: 1.

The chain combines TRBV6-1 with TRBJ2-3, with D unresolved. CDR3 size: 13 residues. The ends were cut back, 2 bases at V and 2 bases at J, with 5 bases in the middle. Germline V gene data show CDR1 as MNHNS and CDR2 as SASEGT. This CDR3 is CASSEPHTDTQYF. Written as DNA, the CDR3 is TGTGCCAGCAGTGAACCCCACACAGATACGCAGTATTTT.

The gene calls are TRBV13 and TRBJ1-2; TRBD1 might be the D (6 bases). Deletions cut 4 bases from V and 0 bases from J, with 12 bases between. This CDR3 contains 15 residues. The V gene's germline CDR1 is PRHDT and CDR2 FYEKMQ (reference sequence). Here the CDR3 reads CASSCPYRANYGYTF. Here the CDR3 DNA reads TGTGCCAGCAGCTGCCCCTACAGGGCTAACTATGGCTACACCTTC.

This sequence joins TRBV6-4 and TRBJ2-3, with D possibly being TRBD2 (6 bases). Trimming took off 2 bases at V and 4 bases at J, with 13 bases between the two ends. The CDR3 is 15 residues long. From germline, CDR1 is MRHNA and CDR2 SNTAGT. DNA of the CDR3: TGTGCCAGCAGTGACAGTAGCGGTCGGGCAGATACGCAGTATTTT. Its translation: CASSDSSGRADTQYF.